The 10 T cell receptor beta chains below were found in one sample sequenced in a study of T cells in Graves' hyperthyroidism and ophthalmopathy. The source material, RNA transcripts, was used to amplify TCR beta CDR3 regions. TCR CDR3 regions were first amplified by RT-PCR with HTBI primers. TCRdb passed the multiplex PCR reads through MiXCR, listing each CDR3 protein once. In the table there are around 300,000 distinct CDR3 sequences, about 14% of which are singletons. Sequencing used blood. The receptors come from a woman aged 25 to 39 with Graves' hyperthyroidism that later progressed to Graves' ophthalmopathy.

CDR3 nucleotide sequence: TGTGCCAGCAGCCCCGCTGGGACTCTTAGCACTGAAGCTTTCTTT. Its protein is CASSPAGTLSTEAFF. The chain carries TRBV11-2 and TRBJ1-1; a possible D gene is TRBD1 (5 bases). V lost 5 bases and J 4 bases, leaving 17 bases between the germline ends. Germline V CDR1 and CDR2: SGHAT, FQNNGV. CDR3 length: 15 amino acids.

The rearrangement joins TRBV30 to TRBJ2-5; TRBD2 matches at 8 bases. Germline loops: CDR1 GTSNPN, CDR2 SVGIG (reference sequence). CDR3 length: 11 residues. Losses at the gene ends were 6 bases for V and 5 bases for J; bases not matched to a gene: 2. CDR3 nucleotide sequence: TGTGCCTGTGAGCGGGGGGAGACCCAGTACTTC. Its translation is CACERGETQYF.

This clonotype occurred many times. The chain is built from TRBV20-1 and TRBJ2-2, with 10 bases that match TRBD2. CDR1 and CDR2 (germline): DFQATT, SNEGSKA (reference sequence). The CDR3 consists of 17 residues. V trimming: 3 bases; J trimming: 2 bases; junction bases outside the gene matches: 9. CDR3 region: CSARDDGLAVNTGELFF. The CDR3 DNA reads as TGCAGTGCTAGGGACGACGGACTAGCGGTAAACACCGGGGAGCTGTTTTTT.

This clonotype occurred many times. The chain couples TRBV27 to TRBJ2-7; the match to TRBD1 covers 8 bases. Germline V gene lookup returns CDR1 MNHEY and CDR2 SMNVEV (reference sequence). This CDR3 spans 12 amino acids. V shed 5 bases, J shed 6 bases, and the junction held 3 bases outside the gene matches. The CDR3 DNA is TGTGCCAGCAGTGCTACAGGGGGCGAGCAGTACTTC. It is translated as CASSATGGEQYF.

This clonotype was observed at least ten times. The V call is TRBV6-2 or TRBV6-3, the J call TRBJ2-7, with 8 bases fitting TRBD2. The V gene's germline CDR1 is MNHEY and CDR2 SVGEGT. The trim removed 5 bases at V and 3 bases at J, leaving 6 bases unmatched. The CDR3 extends over 14 amino acids. The CDR3 DNA reads TGTGCCAGCAGTCCCGGGACTAGAGACTACGAGCAGTACTTC. Protein: CASSPGTRDYEQYF.

This clonotype appeared many times. This rearrangement joins TRBV7-2 to TRBJ2-1; maybe TRBD2 (5 bases). This CDR3 has 16 amino acids. Germline values: CDR1 SGHTA, CDR2 FQGNSA. V lost 5 bases and J lost 5, with 19 bases in between. DNA of the CDR3: TGTGCCAGCAGCCAAATGACCAAGAGGGAGAACAATGAGCAGTTCTTC. Translated: CASSQMTKRENNEQFF.

This clonotype was counted ten times or more. The J gene is TRBJ2-2, the V gene TRBV3-1; D is perhaps TRBD2 (6 bases). Between the trimmed V and J ends, which lost 3 bases and 1 base, there was a span of 9 bases. Looked up from germline, CDR1 is LGHDT and CDR2 is YNNKEL (reference sequence). CDR3 length: 15 amino acids. The CDR3 region has the DNA TGTGCCAGCAGCCATAGGCGGGGGAACACCGGGGAGCTGTTTTTT. This sequence encodes CASSHRRGNTGELFF.

This clonotype was recorded at least ten times. The chain joins TRBV20-1 to TRBJ2-1, with 9 bases lining up with TRBD2. Germline V gene data show CDR1 as DFQATT and CDR2 as SNEGSKA (reference sequence). This CDR3 has 16 residues. Trimming removed 0 bases from V and 6 bases from J; junction bases left unmatched: 9. CDR3 nucleotide sequence: TGCAGTGCTAGAGATCCGCTAGCGGGACTACCCAATGAGCAGTTCTTC. It is translated as CSARDPLAGLPNEQFF.

This clonotype appeared a single time. The gene calls are TRBV11-1 and TRBJ1-1; 8 bases line up with TRBD1. There are 18 residues in the CDR3. J was trimmed by 0 bases and V by 5 bases; bases with no gene match: 14. CDR1 is SGHAT, CDR2 FQDESV, per germline (reference sequence). The CDR3 sequence: CASSLGGGTGPMNTEAFF. CDR3 DNA sequence: TGTGCCAGCAGCCTGGGTGGTGGGACAGGCCCTATGAACACTGAAGCTTTCTTT.

This clonotype was observed a few times. J is TRBJ2-1 and V is TRBV7-9, with D possibly called TRBD1 or TRBD2 (5 bases each). CDR1 is SEHNR and CDR2 is FQNEAQ in the germline V gene (reference sequence). This CDR3 contains 13 residues. V lost 4 bases to trimming and J lost 5 bases, with 9 bases between them. The CDR3 DNA reads TGTGCCAGCAGCTGGGACGCAAACAATGAGCAGTTCTTC. Translation gives CASSWDANNEQFF.